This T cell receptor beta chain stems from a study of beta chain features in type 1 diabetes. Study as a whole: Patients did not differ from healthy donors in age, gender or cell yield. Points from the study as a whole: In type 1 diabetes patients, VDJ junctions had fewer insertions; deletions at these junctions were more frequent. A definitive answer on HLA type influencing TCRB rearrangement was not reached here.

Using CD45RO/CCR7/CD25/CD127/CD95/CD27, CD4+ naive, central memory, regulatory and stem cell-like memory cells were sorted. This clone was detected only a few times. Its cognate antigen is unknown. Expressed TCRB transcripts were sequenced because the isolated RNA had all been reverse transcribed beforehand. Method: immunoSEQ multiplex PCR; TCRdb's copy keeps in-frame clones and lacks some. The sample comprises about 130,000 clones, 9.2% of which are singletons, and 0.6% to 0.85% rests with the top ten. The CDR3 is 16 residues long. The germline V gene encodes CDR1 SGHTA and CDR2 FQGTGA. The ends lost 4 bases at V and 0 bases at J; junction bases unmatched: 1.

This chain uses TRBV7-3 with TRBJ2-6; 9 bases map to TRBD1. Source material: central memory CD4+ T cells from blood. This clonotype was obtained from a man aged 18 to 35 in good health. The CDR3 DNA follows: TGTGCCAGCAGCTCGACAGGGGGCTCTGGGGCCAACGTCCTGACTTTC. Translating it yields CASSSTGGSGANVLTF.